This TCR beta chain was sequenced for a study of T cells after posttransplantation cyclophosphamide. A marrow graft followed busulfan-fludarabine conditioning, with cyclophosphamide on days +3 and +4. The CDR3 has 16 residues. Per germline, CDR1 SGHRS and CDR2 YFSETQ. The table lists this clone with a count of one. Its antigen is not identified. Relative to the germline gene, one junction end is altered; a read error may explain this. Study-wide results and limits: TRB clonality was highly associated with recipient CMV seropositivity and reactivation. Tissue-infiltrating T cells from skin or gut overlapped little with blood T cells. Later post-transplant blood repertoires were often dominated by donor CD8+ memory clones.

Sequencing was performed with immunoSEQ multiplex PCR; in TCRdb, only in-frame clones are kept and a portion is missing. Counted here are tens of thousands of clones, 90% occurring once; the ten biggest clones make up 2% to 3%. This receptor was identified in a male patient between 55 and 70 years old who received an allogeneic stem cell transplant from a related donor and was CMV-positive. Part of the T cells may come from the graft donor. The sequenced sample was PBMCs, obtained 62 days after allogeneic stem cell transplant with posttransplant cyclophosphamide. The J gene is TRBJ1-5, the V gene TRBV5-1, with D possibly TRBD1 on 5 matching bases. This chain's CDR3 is CASSLGSLGPNRPQHF. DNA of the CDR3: TGCGCCAGCAGCTTGGGGAGCTTGGGGCCAAATCGGCCCCAGCATTTT.